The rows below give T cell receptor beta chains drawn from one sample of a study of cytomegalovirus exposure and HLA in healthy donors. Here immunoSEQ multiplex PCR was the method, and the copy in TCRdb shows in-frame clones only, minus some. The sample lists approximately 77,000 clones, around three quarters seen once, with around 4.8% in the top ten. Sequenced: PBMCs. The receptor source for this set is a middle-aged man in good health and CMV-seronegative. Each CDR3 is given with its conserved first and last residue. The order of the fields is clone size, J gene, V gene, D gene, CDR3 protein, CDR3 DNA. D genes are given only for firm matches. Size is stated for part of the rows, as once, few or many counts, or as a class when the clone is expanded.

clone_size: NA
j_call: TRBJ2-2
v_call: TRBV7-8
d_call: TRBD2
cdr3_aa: CASSLERLALNTGELFF
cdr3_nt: TGTGCCAGCAGCTTAGAGAGACTAGCGTTGAACACCGGGGAGCTGTTTTTT

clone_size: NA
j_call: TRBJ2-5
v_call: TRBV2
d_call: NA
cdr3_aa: CASSESIRGLFQETQYF
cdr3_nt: TGTGCCAGCAGTGAGTCCATACGGGGACTCTTCCAAGAGACCCAGTACTTC

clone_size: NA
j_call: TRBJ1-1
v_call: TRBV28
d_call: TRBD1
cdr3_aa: CASTKPTGGYTEAFF
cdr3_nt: TGTGCCAGCACAAAACCGACAGGGGGTTACACTGAAGCTTTCTTT

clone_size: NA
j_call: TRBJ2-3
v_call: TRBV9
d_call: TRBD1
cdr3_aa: CASSLGQGAGADTQYF
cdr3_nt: TGTGCCAGCAGCTTAGGACAGGGGGCCGGAGCAGATACGCAGTATTTT

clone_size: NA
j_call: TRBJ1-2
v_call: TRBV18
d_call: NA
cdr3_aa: CASSPISNYGYTF
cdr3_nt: TGTGCCAGCTCACCAATATCCAACTATGGCTACACCTTC

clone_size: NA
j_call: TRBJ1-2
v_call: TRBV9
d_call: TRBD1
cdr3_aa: CASSVVGSGQEYGYTF
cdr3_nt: TGTGCCAGCAGCGTAGTAGGTTCGGGACAGGAATATGGCTACACCTTC

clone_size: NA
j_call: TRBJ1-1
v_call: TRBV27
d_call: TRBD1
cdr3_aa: CASSLRWGQVAEAFF
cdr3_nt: TGTGCCAGCAGTTTGCGTTGGGGACAGGTTGCTGAAGCTTTCTTT

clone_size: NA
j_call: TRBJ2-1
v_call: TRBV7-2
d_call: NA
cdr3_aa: CASRSGAAYNEQFF
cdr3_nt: TGTGCCAGCCGCAGCGGAGCGGCCTACAATGAGCAGTTCTTC

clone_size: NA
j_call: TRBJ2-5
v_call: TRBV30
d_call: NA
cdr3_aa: CAWSMSGQETQYF
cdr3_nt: TGTGCCTGGAGTATGTCAGGGCAAGAGACCCAGTACTTC

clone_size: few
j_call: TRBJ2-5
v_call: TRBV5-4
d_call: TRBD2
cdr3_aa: CASSLGLAGGYQETQYF
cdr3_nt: TGTGCCAGCAGCTTGGGACTAGCGGGAGGTTACCAAGAGACCCAGTACTTC

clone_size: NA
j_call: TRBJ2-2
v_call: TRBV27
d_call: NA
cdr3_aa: CASSLVSPLTGELFF
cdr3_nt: TGTGCCAGCAGTTTAGTTAGCCCTCTCACCGGGGAGCTGTTTTTT

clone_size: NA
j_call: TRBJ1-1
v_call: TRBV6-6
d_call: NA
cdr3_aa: CASRGRYPSQNTEAFF
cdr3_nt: TGTGCCAGCAGGGGGCGATATCCGTCGCAAAACACTGAAGCTTTCTTT

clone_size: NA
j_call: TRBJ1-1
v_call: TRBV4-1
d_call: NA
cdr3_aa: CASSQVQQSTEAFF
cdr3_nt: TGCGCCAGCAGCCAAGTACAGCAATCCACTGAAGCTTTCTTT

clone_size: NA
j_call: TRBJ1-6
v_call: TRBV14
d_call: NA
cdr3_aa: CASSRHGTQGLSTLHF
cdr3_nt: TGTGCCAGCAGCCGTCACGGGACACAGGGTTTGAGTACCCTCCACTTT

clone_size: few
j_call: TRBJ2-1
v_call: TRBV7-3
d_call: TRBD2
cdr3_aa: CASSPLAGVTYNEQFF
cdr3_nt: TGTGCCAGCAGCCCATTAGCGGGAGTTACCTACAATGAGCAGTTCTTC

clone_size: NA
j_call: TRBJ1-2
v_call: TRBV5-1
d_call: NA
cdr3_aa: CASSFNKPGSNYGYTF
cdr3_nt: TGCGCCAGCAGCTTCAACAAACCCGGGTCTAACTATGGCTACACCTTC

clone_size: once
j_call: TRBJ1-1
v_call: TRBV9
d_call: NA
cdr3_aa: CASSTHTGGRAEAFF
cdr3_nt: TGTGCCAGCAGCACCCACACGGGAGGGAGGGCTGAAGCTTTCTTT

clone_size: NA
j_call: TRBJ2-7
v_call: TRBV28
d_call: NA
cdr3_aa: CASTSLGYEQYF
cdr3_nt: TGTGCCAGCACTAGCCTCGGCTACGAGCAGTACTTC

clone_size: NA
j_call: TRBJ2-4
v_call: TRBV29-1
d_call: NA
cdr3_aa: CSVEDSRQKKNIQYF
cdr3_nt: TGCAGCGTTGAAGATTCGAGACAGAAGAAAAACATTCAGTACTTC

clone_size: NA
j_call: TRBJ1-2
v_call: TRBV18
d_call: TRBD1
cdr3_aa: CASSQSDRDGYTF
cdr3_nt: TGTGCCAGCTCACAGAGCGACAGGGACGGCTACACCTTC

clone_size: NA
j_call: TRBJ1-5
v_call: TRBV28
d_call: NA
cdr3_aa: CASSKQRYSNQPQHF
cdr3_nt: TGTGCCAGCAGTAAACAGAGATATAGCAATCAGCCCCAGCATTTT

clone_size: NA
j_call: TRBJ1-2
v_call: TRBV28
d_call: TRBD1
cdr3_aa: CASSSHRGEFWVYGYTF
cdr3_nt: TGTGCCAGCAGTTCCCACAGGGGGGAGTTTTGGGTCTATGGCTACACCTTC

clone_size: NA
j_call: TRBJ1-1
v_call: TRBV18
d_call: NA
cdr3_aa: CASSPLPGRAGDTEAFF
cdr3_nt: TGTGCCAGCTCACCTCTCCCCGGACGGGCGGGGGACACTGAAGCTTTCTTT

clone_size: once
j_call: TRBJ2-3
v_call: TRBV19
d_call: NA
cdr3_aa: CASRNHGADTQYF
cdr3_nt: TGTGCCAGTAGAAATCACGGGGCAGATACGCAGTATTTT

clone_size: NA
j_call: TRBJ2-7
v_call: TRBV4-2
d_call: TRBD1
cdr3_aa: CASSHPGTGTVGYEQYF
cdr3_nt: TGTGCCAGCAGCCATCCCGGGACCGGGACAGTCGGCTACGAGCAGTACTTC

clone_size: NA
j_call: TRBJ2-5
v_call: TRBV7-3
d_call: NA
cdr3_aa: CASSSRGSQETQYF
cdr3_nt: TGTGCCAGCAGCTCACGGGGGAGCCAAGAGACCCAGTACTTC

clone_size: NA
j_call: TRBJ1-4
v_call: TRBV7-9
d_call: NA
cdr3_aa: CASSTPKGQPGLEKLFF
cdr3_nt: TGTGCCAGCAGCACTCCCAAAGGACAGCCCGGACTTGAAAAACTGTTTTTT

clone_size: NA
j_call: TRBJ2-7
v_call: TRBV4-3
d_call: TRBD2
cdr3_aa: CASSQAALAGNEQYF
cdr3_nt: TGCGCCAGCAGCCAAGCGGCGCTAGCGGGAAACGAGCAGTACTTC

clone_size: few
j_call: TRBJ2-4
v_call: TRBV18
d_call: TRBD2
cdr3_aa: CASSPRGLFLDIQYF
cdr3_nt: TGTGCCAGCTCACCACGGGGACTATTCCTTGACATTCAGTACTTC

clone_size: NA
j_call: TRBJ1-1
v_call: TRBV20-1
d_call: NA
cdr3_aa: CSATHQDEAFF
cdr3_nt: TGCAGTGCTACACATCAGGATGAAGCTTTCTTT

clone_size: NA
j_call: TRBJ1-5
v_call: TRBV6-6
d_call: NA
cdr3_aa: CATQREELSNQPQHF
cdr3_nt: TGTGCCACACAAAGGGAGGAGCTTAGCAATCAGCCCCAGCATTTT

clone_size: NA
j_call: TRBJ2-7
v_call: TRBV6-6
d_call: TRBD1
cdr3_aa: CASSMSGGSSYEQYF
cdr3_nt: TGTGCCAGCAGTATGTCAGGGGGCAGTTCCTACGAGCAGTACTTC

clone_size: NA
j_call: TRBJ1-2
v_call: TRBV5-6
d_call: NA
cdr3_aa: CASTKSRQGFYTNYGYTF
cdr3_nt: TGTGCCAGCACCAAAAGCCGGCAGGGCTTTTATACAAACTATGGCTACACCTTC

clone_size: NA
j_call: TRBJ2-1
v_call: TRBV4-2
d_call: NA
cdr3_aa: CASRTSTEQFF
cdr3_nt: TGTGCCAGCCGTACTAGCACTGAGCAGTTCTTC

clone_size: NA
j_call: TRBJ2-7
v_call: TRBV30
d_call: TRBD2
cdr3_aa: CAWRGSGSYEQYF
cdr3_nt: TGTGCCTGGAGGGGTAGCGGGAGCTACGAGCAGTACTTC

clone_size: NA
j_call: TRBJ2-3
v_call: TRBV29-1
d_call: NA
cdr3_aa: CSGSGVLLTDTQYF
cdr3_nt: TGCAGCGGGTCCGGAGTGCTTCTCACAGATACGCAGTATTTT

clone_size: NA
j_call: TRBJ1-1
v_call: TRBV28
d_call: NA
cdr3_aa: CASRSGGPTEAFF
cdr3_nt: TGTGCCAGCAGATCCGGGGGACCCACTGAAGCTTTCTTT

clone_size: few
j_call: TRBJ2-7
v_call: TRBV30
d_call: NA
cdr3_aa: CAWSEALGAPGF
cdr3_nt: TGTGCCTGGAGTGAGGCTTTGGGGGCGCCGGGATTC

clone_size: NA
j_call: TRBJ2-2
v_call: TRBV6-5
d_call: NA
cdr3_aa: CASSYPTTSGELFF
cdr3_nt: TGTGCCAGCAGTTACCCTACTACCTCCGGGGAGCTGTTTTTT

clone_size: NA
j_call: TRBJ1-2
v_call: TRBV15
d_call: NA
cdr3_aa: CATSGPTGNLRGYTF
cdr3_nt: TGTGCCACCAGCGGACCCACAGGTAATCTGCGTGGCTACACCTTC

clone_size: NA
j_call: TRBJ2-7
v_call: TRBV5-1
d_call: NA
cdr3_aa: CASRGDNSYEQYF
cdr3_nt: TGCGCCAGCAGGGGGGACAACTCCTACGAGCAGTACTTC

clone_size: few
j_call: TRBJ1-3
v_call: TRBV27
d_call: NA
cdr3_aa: CASSFGQPPGNTIYF
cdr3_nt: TGTGCCAGCAGTTTTGGCCAACCCCCAGGAAACACCATATATTTT

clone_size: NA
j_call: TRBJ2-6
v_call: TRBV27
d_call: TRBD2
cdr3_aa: CASNPTGTSGANVLTF
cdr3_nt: TGTGCCAGCAATCCAACAGGGACTAGTGGGGCCAACGTCCTGACTTTC